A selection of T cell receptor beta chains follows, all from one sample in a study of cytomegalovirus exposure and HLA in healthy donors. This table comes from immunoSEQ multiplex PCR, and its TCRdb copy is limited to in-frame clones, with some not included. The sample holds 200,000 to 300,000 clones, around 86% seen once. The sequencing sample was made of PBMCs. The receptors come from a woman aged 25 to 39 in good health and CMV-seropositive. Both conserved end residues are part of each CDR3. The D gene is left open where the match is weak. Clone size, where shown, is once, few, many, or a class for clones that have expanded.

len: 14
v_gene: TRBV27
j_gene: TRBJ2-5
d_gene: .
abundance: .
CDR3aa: CASRTFNPEETQYF
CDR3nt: TGTGCCAGCAGGACCTTCAATCCGGAGGAGACCCAGTACTTC

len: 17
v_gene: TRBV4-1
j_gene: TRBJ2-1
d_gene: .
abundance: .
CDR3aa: CASRTYGGASSYNEQFF
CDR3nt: TGCGCCAGCAGAACCTACGGGGGAGCTAGTTCCTACAATGAGCAGTTCTTC

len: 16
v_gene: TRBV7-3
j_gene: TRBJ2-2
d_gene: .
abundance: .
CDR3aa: CASSPSGKGHTGELFF
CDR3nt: TGTGCCAGCAGCCCATCCGGGAAGGGTCACACCGGGGAGCTGTTTTTT

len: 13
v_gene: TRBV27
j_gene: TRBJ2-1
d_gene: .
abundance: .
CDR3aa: CASSLREWNEQFF
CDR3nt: TGTGCCAGCAGTTTACGGGAGTGGAATGAGCAGTTCTTC

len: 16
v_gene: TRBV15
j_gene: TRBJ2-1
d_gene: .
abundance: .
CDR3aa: CATSRDPRSSYNEQFF
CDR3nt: TGTGCCACCAGCAGAGATCCCCGGAGCTCCTACAATGAGCAGTTCTTC

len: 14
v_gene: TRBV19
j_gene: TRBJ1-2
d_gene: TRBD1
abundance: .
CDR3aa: CASSNGQGNYGYTF
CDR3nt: TGTGCCAGTAGTAACGGACAGGGGAACTATGGCTACACCTTC

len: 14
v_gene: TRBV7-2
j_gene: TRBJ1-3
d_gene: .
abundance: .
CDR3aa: CASSPQGSGNTIYF
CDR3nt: TGTGCCAGCAGCCCACAGGGATCTGGAAACACCATATATTTT

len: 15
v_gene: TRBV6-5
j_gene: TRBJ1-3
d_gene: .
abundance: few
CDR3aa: CASSYSIASGNTIYF
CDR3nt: TGTGCCAGCAGTTACTCGATAGCCTCTGGAAACACCATATATTTT

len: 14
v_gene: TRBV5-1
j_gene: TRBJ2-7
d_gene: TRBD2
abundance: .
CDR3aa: CASSFGTITYEQYF
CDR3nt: TGCGCCAGCAGCTTCGGGACTATAACCTACGAGCAGTACTTC

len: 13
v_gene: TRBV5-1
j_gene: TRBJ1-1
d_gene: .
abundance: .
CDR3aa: CASSLEEGVEAFF
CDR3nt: TGCGCCAGCAGCTTGGAGGAAGGGGTTGAAGCTTTCTTT

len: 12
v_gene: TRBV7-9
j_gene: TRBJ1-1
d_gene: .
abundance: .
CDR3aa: CASRLETGYAFF
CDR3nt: TGTGCCAGCAGGCTCGAGACGGGGTATGCTTTCTTT

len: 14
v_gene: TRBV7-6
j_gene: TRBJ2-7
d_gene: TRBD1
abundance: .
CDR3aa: CASSSRTGTYEQYF
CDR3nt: TGTGCCAGCAGCTCACGGACAGGGACCTACGAGCAGTACTTC

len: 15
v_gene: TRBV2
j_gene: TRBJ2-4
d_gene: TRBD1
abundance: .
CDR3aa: CASRGDRGFINIQYF
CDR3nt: TGTGCCAGTAGAGGGGACAGGGGTTTTATAAACATTCAGTACTTC

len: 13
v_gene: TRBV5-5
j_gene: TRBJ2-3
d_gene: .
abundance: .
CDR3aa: CASSPDKSDTQYF
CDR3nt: TGTGCCAGCAGCCCGGACAAGTCGGATACGCAGTATTTT

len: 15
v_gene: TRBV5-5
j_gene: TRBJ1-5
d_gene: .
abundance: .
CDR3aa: CASSLGRANGQPQHF
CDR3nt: TGTGCCAGCAGCTTGGGGAGGGCCAATGGTCAGCCCCAGCATTTT

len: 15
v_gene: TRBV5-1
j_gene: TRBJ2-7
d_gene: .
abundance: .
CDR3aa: CASDQGGRGVHEQYF
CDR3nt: TGCGCCAGCGACCAAGGCGGCAGGGGCGTCCACGAGCAGTACTTC

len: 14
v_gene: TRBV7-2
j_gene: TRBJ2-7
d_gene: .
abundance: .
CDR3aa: CASSFYRERYEQYF
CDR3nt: TGTGCCAGCAGCTTTTATAGGGAGAGGTACGAGCAGTACTTC

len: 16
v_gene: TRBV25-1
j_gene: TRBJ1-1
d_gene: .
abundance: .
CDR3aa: CASSEYFPPGNTEAFF
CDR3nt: TGTGCCAGCAGTGAATATTTTCCGCCAGGGAACACTGAAGCTTTCTTT

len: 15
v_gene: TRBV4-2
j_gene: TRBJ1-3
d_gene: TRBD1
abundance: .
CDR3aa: CASSQERQGGKTIYF
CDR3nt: TGTGCCAGCAGCCAGGAGAGACAGGGTGGTAAAACCATATATTTT

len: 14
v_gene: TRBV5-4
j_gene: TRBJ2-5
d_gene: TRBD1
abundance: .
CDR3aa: CASSPQDRGETQYF
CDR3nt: TGTGCCAGCAGCCCCCAGGACAGGGGGGAGACCCAGTACTTC

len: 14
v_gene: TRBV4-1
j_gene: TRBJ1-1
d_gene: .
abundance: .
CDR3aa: CASSRTALNTEAFF
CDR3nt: TGCGCCAGCAGCCGGACAGCCTTGAACACTGAAGCTTTCTTT

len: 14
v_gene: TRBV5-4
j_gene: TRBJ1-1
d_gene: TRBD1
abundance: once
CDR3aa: CASSLGAGGTEAFF
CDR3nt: TGTGCCAGCAGCTTGGGGGCAGGGGGGACTGAAGCTTTCTTT

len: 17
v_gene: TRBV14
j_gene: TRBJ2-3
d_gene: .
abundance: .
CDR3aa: CASSQRRGGSSTDTQYF
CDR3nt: TGTGCCAGCAGCCAAAGGCGGGGCGGCTCTAGCACAGATACGCAGTATTTT

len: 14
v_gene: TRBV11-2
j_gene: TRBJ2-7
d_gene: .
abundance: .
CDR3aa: CASSSRTVSYEQYF
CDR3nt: TGTGCCAGCAGCTCGCGGACAGTCTCCTACGAGCAGTACTTC

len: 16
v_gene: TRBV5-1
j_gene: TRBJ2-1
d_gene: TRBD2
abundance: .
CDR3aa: CASTLLTSGAANEQFF
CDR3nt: TGCGCCAGCACCCTCCTGACTAGCGGGGCCGCCAATGAGCAGTTCTTC

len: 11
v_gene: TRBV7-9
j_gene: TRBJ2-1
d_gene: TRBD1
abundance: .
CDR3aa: CASSLRDSRFF
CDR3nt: TGTGCCAGCAGCTTAAGGGACAGTCGGTTCTTC

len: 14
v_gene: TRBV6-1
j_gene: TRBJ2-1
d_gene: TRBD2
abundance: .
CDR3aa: CASRSSGAYNEQFF
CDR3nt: TGTGCCAGCAGATCTAGCGGGGCCTACAATGAGCAGTTCTTC

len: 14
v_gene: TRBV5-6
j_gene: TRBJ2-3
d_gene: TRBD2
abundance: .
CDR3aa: CASSLAGRVDTQYF
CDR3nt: TGTGCCAGCAGCTTAGCGGGAAGGGTAGATACGCAGTATTTT

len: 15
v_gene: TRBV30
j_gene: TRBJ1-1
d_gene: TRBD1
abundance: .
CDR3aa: CAWSVPGQGAAEAFF
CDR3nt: TGTGCCTGGAGCGTACCGGGACAGGGGGCTGCTGAAGCTTTCTTT

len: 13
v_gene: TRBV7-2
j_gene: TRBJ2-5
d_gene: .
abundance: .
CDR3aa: CASSGGNGETQYF
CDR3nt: TGTGCCAGCAGCGGGGGGAATGGGGAGACCCAGTACTTC

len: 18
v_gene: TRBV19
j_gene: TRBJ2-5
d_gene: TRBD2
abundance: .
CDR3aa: CASSIRPEGAGGAETQYF
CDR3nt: TGTGCCAGTAGTATTAGGCCCGAGGGGGCGGGAGGGGCAGAGACCCAGTACTTC

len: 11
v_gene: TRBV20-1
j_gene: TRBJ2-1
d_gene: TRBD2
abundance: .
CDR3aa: CSALLAGGQFF
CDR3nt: TGCAGTGCTCTACTAGCGGGAGGTCAGTTCTTC

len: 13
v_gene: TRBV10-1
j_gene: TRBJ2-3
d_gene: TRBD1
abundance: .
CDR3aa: CASSEVQGSTQYF
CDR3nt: TGCGCCAGCAGTGAGGTACAGGGGAGTACGCAGTATTTT

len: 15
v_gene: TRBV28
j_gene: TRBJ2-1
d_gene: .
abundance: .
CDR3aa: CASSLATGSYNEQFF
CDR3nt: TGTGCCAGCAGTTTAGCGACGGGCTCCTACAATGAGCAGTTCTTC

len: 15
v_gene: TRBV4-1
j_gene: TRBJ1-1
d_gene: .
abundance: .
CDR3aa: CASSPLTGTHTEAFF
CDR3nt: TGCGCCAGCAGCCCCCTCACAGGGACACACACTGAAGCTTTCTTT

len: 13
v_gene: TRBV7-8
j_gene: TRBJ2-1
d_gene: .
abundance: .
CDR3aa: CASSLRGNNEQFF
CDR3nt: TGTGCCAGCAGCTTAAGGGGGAACAATGAGCAGTTCTTC

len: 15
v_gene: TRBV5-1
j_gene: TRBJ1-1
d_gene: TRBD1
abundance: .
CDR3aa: CASSWGQQLNTEAFF
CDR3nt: TGCGCCAGCAGCTGGGGACAGCAACTGAACACTGAAGCTTTCTTT

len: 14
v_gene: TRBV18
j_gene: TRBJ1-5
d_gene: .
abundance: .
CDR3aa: CASSPGAGAQPQHF
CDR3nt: TGTGCCAGCTCACCAGGTGCTGGGGCTCAGCCCCAGCATTTT

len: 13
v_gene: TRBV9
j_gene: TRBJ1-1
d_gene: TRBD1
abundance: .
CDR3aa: CASSETGVTEAFF
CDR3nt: TGTGCCAGCAGCGAGACAGGGGTCACTGAAGCTTTCTTT

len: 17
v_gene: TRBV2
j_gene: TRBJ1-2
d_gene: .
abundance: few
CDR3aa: CASSENQGSYQSYGYTF
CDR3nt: TGTGCCAGCAGTGAAAATCAGGGCTCCTACCAAAGCTATGGCTACACCTTC

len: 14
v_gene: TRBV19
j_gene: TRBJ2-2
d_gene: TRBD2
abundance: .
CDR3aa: CASSGLAGSGELFF
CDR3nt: TGTGCCAGTTCGGGACTAGCGGGATCCGGGGAGCTGTTTTTT

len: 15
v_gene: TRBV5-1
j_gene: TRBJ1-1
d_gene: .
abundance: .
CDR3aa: CASSIDPGGDTEAFF
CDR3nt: TGCGCCAGCAGCATTGACCCGGGTGGCGACACTGAAGCTTTCTTT

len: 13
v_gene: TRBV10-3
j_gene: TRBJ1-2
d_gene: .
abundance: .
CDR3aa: CAISESTGLGYTF
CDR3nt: TGTGCCATCAGTGAGTCGACAGGTCTGGGCTACACCTTC

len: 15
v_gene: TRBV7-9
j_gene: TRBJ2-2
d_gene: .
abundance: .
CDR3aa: CASSFLGVLTGELFF
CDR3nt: TGTGCCAGCAGCTTTTTGGGAGTATTGACCGGGGAGCTGTTTTTT

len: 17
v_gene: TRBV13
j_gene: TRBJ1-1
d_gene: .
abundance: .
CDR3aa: CASSFYGGGEENTEAFF
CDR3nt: TGTGCCAGCAGCTTTTACGGGGGGGGAGAGGAGAACACTGAAGCTTTCTTT

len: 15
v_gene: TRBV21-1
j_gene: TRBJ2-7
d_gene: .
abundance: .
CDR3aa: CASSYAERRSDEQYF
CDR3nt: TGTGCCAGCAGTTACGCCGAGCGGAGATCCGACGAGCAGTACTTC

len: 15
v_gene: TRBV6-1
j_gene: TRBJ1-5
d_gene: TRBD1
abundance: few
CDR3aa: CASGGTGDIYQPQHF
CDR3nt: TGTGCCAGCGGGGGGACAGGGGACATTTATCAGCCCCAGCATTTT

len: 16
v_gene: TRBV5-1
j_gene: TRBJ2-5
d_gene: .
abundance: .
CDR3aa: CASSLGDSHSQETQYF
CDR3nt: TGCGCCAGCAGCTTGGGTGACAGCCACTCTCAAGAGACCCAGTACTTC

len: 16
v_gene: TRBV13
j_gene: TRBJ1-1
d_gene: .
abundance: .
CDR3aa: CASRDPGRGLRTEAFF
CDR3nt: TGTGCCAGCAGAGATCCAGGAAGGGGGTTGCGCACTGAAGCTTTCTTT

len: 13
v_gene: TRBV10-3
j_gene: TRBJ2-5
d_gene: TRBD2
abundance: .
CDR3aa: CATVAGVQETQYF
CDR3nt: TGTGCCACGGTAGCGGGAGTCCAAGAGACCCAGTACTTC

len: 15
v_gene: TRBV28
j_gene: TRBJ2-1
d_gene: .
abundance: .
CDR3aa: CASSLRAISYNEQFF
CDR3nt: TGTGCCAGCAGTTTAAGAGCCATTTCCTACAATGAGCAGTTCTTC

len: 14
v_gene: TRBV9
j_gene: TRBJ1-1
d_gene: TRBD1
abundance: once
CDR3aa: CASSGGMAGGGTFF
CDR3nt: TGTGCCAGCAGCGGGGGTATGGCAGGGGGCGGAACTTTCTTT

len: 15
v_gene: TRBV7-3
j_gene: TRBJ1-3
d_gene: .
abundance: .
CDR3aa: CASSLGGACGNTIYF
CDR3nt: TGTGCCAGCAGCTTGGGGGGGGCTTGTGGAAACACCATATATTTT

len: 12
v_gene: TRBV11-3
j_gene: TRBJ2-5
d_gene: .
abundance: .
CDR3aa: CASSLRIETQYF
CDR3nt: TGTGCCAGCAGCCTGCGAATAGAGACCCAGTACTTC

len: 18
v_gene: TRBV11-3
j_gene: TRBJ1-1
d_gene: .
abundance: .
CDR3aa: CASSPSGGVQRVGTEAFF
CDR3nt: TGTGCCAGCAGCCCGTCGGGGGGGGTACAAAGGGTTGGGACTGAAGCTTTCTTT

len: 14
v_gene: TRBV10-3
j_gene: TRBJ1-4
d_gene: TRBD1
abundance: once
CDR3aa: CAISRGTGAEKLFF
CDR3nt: TGTGCCATCAGTCGGGGGACAGGGGCGGAAAAACTGTTTTTT

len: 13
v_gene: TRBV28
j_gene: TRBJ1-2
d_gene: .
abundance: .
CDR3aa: CASSWSGFYGYTF
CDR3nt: TGTGCCAGCAGTTGGTCAGGATTCTATGGCTACACCTTC